These 12 T cell receptor beta chains originate from one sample sequenced in a study of shared clonotypes between healthy human individuals. Only in-frame clones appear in the TCRdb table, and some are missing; sequencing was by immunoSEQ multiplex PCR. The repertoire holds 980,000 or so clones, with 76% as singletons. The specimen was memory CD4+ T cells sorted from blood. Specified subset: CD45RA-negative fraction. These receptors all come from a man aged 18 to 30 in good health.

This clone was counted a single time. The identical CDR3 is also encoded by other nucleotide sequences in the sample. This sequence joins TRBV11-2 and TRBJ2-7; D possibly corresponds to TRBD1 (6 bases). The CDR3 contains 13 residues. Germline V lookup: CDR1 SGHAT, CDR2 FQNNGV. Trimming pared 3 bases from V and 3 bases from J, leaving 9 bases between. CDR3 bases: TGTGCCAGCAGCTTGCTACAGGGCTACGAGCAGTACTTC. This codes for CASSLLQGYEQYF.

CDR3 loop: CASSLARQGIGSPLHF. DNA for the CDR3: TGTGCCAGCAGCTTAGCGCGACAGGGGATCGGTTCACCCCTCCACTTT. The gene calls are TRBV7-2 and TRBJ1-6; 8 positions match TRBD1. Per germline, CDR1 SGHTA and CDR2 FQGNSA. The CDR3 runs to 16 residues. J lost 9 bases, V lost 0 bases, and 7 bases had no gene match. The full variable domain, its missing parts supplied by reference TRBV7-2 and TRBJ1-6, is GAGVSQSPSNKVTEKGKDVELRCDPISGHTALYWYRQSLGQGLEFLIYFQGNSAPDKSGLPSDRFSAERTGGSVSTLTIQRTQQEDSAVYLCASSLARQGIGSPLHFGNGTRLTVT.

This rearrangement joins TRBV6-5 to TRBJ1-1, with D possibly being TRBD1 (6 bases). Between the trimmed V and J ends, which lost 6 bases and 5 bases, there was a span of 13 bases. The CDR3 is made up of 13 amino acids. Germline CDR1 and CDR2: MNHEY and SVGAGI. The CDR3 here is CASRRTARTEAFF. CDR3 sequence (DNA): TGTGCCAGCAGGAGGACAGCTAGAACTGAAGCTTTCTTT.

This chain uses TRBV9 with TRBJ2-2; 10 nucleotides align to TRBD2. The CDR3 consists of 17 residues. Germline assignment: CDR1 SGDLS and CDR2 YYNGEE. The J segment lost 0 bases and the V segment lost 0 bases, leaving 2 bases of the junction unmatched. CDR3 residues: CASSVVGLATNTGELFF. In DNA form, the CDR3 reads TGTGCCAGCAGCGTAGTGGGACTAGCGACGAACACCGGGGAGCTGTTTTTT. The full variable domain, with the rest looked up from reference TRBV9 and TRBJ2-2, is DSGVTQTPKHLITATGQRVTLRCSPRSGDLSVYWYQQSLDQGLQFLIQYYNGEERAKGNILERFSAQQFPDLHSELNLSSLELGDSALYFCASSVVGLATNTGELFFGEGSRLTVL.

The chain combines TRBV10-1 with TRBJ1-4; 11 bases fit TRBD1. The CDR3 contains 14 residues. In germline, CDR1 is WNHNN, CDR2 SYGVQD (reference sequence). Trimming removed 6 bases from V and 8 bases from J; junction bases left unmatched: 5. The CDR3 sequence is CASRDRGRREKLFF. The CDR3 nucleotides are TGCGCCAGCAGGGACAGGGGGCGTAGAGAAAAACTGTTTTTT.

The chain joins TRBV5-1 to TRBJ1-6, with a weak D call TRBD1 (6 bases). CDR1 and CDR2 (germline): SGHRS, YFSETQ. The CDR3 spans 14 residues. V was shortened by 0 bases and J by 10 bases, with 11 bases between the two germline ends. CDR3 coding DNA: TGCGCCAGCAGCTTGGGGGACAATCGCTCACCCCTCCACTTT. This codes for CASSLGDNRSPLHF.

This chain connects TRBV7-2 to TRBJ2-7; TRBD2 matches 7 bases. Germline CDR1 SGHTA, CDR2 FQGNSA. Trimming removed 0 bases from V and 5 bases from J; junction bases left unmatched: 10. The CDR3 covers 16 residues. CDR3: CASSLAQTSWGNEQYF. DNA for the CDR3: TGTGCCAGCAGCTTAGCGCAGACTAGCTGGGGTAACGAGCAGTACTTC.

The V gene is TRBV5-4, the J gene TRBJ2-7; the D gene could be TRBD1 or TRBD2 (6 bases each). Deletions cut 2 bases from V and 2 bases from J, with 14 bases between. The CDR3 length is 15 residues. The germline V gene has CDR1 SGHNT and CDR2 YYREEE (reference sequence). Here the CDR3 reads CASSFGGTLTYEQYF. The CDR3 DNA sequence: TGTGCCAGCAGCTTTGGGGGGACATTGACCTACGAGCAGTACTTC.

The J gene is TRBJ1-2, the V gene TRBV5-1; D gene uncertain. The CDR3 contains 11 residues. CDR1 SGHRS and CDR2 YFSETQ come from the germline V gene. The germline V and J ends were trimmed by 0 bases and 7 bases, with 4 bases remaining between them. CDR3 nucleotide sequence: TGCGCCAGCAGCTTGGGGGCTGGCTACACCTTC. Its protein product is CASSLGAGYTF.

The chain uses TRBV18 and TRBJ2-2, with 8 positions matching TRBD1. The CDR3 has 18 residues. V shed 3 bases, J shed 7 bases, and the junction held 16 bases outside the gene matches. Per the germline V gene, CDR1 is KGHSH and CDR2 is LQKENI. The CDR3 DNA reads TGTGCCAGCTCACCCTTGACAGGGGACATTCGAAATGGCGGGGAGCTGTTTTTT. This gives the protein CASSPLTGDIRNGGELFF.

The rearrangement uses TRBV5-3 and TRBJ1-1; weak D call: TRBD1 (5 bases). TRBV5-3 counts as an open reading frame of uncertain function. V shed 2 bases and J shed 0 bases, with 17 bases lying between them. This CDR3 has 17 residues. This chain's CDR3 is CARSFRDPMFLNTEAFF. CDR3 nucleotides: TGTGCCAGAAGCTTCAGGGACCCGATGTTTTTGAACACTGAAGCTTTCTTT.

The rearrangement uses TRBV6-1 and TRBJ2-3, with 12 bases fitting TRBD2. The CDR3 runs 15 residues. Germline lookup yields CDR1 MNHNS and CDR2 SASEGT. Trimming removed 8 bases from V and 2 bases from J; junction bases left unmatched: 5. The CDR3 loop reads CASSLAGGYTDTQYF. CDR3 in DNA: TGTGCCAGCTCCCTAGCGGGGGGGTACACAGATACGCAGTATTTT.